This T cell receptor (beta chain) was retrieved from a study of cytomegalovirus exposure and HLA in healthy donors. Deletions cut 3 bases from V and 8 bases from J, with 12 bases between. This CDR3 region has 13 residues. Germline loops: CDR1 SGDLS, CDR2 YYNGEE. Assay: immunoSEQ multiplex PCR; the TCRdb copy retains only in-frame clones and omits some. The data show 130,000 or so clones, about 90% seen once. The V gene is TRBV9, the J gene TRBJ2-1, with D perhaps TRBD2 (6 bases). The sequence came from a man aged 25 to 45 in good health and CMV-seronegative. Sequenced: PBMCs. CDR3 DNA sequence: TGTGCCAGCAGCGCTATAGCGGCGCATGAGCAGTTCTTC. Translated, it gives CASSAIAAHEQFF.